This is a list of T cell receptor beta chains from one sample in a study of TIL therapy for anti-PD-1-resistant metastatic lung cancer. Repertoires were generated with immunoSEQ multiplex PCR, while TCRdb's copy carries only in-frame clones and drops some. Here the sample spans under 20,000 clones, over 60% being singletons. The sample in question was blood, obtained at baseline. These receptors all come from a person between 25 and 79 years old with non-small cell lung cancer. CDR3s include the opening cysteine and the closing phenylalanine or tryptophan. Fields, in order: J gene, V gene, CDR3 protein.

j_gene: TRBJ1-5; v_gene: TRBV20-1; CDR3aa: CSAGTSQPQHF
j_gene: TRBJ2-1; v_gene: TRBV5-4; CDR3aa: CASSTRTSGTLDNEQFF
j_gene: TRBJ1-3; v_gene: TRBV7-2; CDR3aa: CASSLMGQGNTIYF
j_gene: TRBJ1-1; v_gene: TRBV29-1; CDR3aa: CSAKNTEAFF
j_gene: TRBJ2-7; v_gene: TRBV27; CDR3aa: CASSPPWAREQYF
j_gene: TRBJ2-7; v_gene: TRBV27; CDR3aa: CASSLLSGSYEQYF
j_gene: TRBJ2-7; v_gene: TRBV27; CDR3aa: CASSQQVVPYEQYF
j_gene: TRBJ2-5; v_gene: TRBV5-4; CDR3aa: CASSLEASGLRETQYF
j_gene: TRBJ1-2; v_gene: TRBV3-1/TRBV3-2; CDR3aa: CASSQDGTGRGYTF
j_gene: TRBJ2-5; v_gene: TRBV12-3/TRBV12-4; CDR3aa: CASSRGQETQYF
j_gene: TRBJ1-5; v_gene: TRBV6-1; CDR3aa: CASSETFYQPQHF
j_gene: TRBJ1-5; v_gene: TRBV6-5; CDR3aa: CASLTDSNQPQHF
j_gene: TRBJ2-4; v_gene: TRBV5-1; CDR3aa: CASSLDGHENIQYF
j_gene: TRBJ2-1; v_gene: TRBV6-4; CDR3aa: CASSEDTYNEQFF
j_gene: TRBJ1-4; v_gene: TRBV29-1; CDR3aa: CSAKIATNEKLFF